This T cell receptor beta chain came from a study of control samples from healthy donors and cancer patients. V was clipped by 0 bases and J by 7 bases, with 6 bases between them. The CDR3 loop spans 13 amino acids. Sequenced by immunoSEQ multiplex PCR; TCRdb stores in-frame clones only, minus some. The sample has fewer than 9,500 clones, 90% to 95% seen once. J is TRBJ1-4 and V is TRBV12-3 or TRBV12-4; no clear D. The sequence came from a man in his sixties with colorectal cancer. Sequenced sample: PBMCs. The CDR3: CASSLAGSEKLFF. In nucleotides, the CDR3 is TGTGCCAGCAGTTTAGCTGGGAGTGAAAAACTGTTTTTT.